The T cell receptor beta chain under discussion was sequenced for a study of CD8 T cells in ankylosing spondylitis. Study results and limitations: Disease-linked clones reportedly concentrated significantly in matched ankylosing spondylitis synovial fluid.

This CDR3 contains 17 residues. The germline gives CDR1 KGHDR, CDR2 SFDVKD. With 4 bases clipped from V and 0 bases from J, the junction kept 5 bases outside the gene matches. TCRdb ran MiXCR on the 5' RACE reads and lists one entry per CDR3 protein. The sample lists a few hundred thousand distinct CDR3 sequences, 11% seen once, with about 10% in the top ten. This clonotype was observed many times. Its antigen is unidentified. The specimen was blood, either unsorted or a sorted T cell fraction (not recorded which). V gene TRBV24-1 combines with J gene TRBJ2-3, with 11 bases aligning to TRBD2. The TCR originated in a female donor with ankylosing spondylitis or in good health (not recorded which). The CDR3 spells CATSDSWTSGSTDTQYF. Written as DNA, the CDR3 is TGTGCCACCAGTGACTCCTGGACTAGCGGGAGCACAGATACGCAGTATTTT.